A few counts support the clone carrying this TCR gamma chain. Its specificity is unknown. This record belongs to a study of Vδ1+ human thymocytes. General observations from the study: The authors advised highly purified populations and single-cell validation. Despite high sort purity, about 20% of thymic T cell receptor delta sequences were Vdelta2. In the thymus, TRG and TRD repertoires looked highly polyclonal with Gaussian CDR3 lengths.

After removal of 0 bases from V and 3 bases from J, the junction contained 5 bases not matched to a gene. Germline V gene lookup returns CDR1 GITISATS and CDR2 ISYDGTV (reference sequence). The CDR3 has 14 residues. Sequences come from RNA converted to cDNA by reverse transcription. Pooled V-gene forward primers with one constant-region reverse primer generated the CDR3 amplicons by multiplex PCR. TCRdb re-called the multiplex PCR reads using CATT. This table holds 20,000 to 25,000 gamma-chain clones, about 13% found once. The rearrangement uses TRGV9 and TRGJ1 or TRGJ2. The sample taken for sequencing was Vdelta1+ gamma-delta thymocytes from the thymus. Subset defined: FACS-sorted CD3+ TCRalphabeta- TCRVdelta1+ TCRVdelta2- thymocytes. The clonotype comes from a child under two years old who had congenital heart surgery. CDR3 bases: TGTGCCTTGTGGGAGGTGATGGTTTATTATAAGAAACTCTTT. The encoded protein is CALWEVMVYYKKLF.